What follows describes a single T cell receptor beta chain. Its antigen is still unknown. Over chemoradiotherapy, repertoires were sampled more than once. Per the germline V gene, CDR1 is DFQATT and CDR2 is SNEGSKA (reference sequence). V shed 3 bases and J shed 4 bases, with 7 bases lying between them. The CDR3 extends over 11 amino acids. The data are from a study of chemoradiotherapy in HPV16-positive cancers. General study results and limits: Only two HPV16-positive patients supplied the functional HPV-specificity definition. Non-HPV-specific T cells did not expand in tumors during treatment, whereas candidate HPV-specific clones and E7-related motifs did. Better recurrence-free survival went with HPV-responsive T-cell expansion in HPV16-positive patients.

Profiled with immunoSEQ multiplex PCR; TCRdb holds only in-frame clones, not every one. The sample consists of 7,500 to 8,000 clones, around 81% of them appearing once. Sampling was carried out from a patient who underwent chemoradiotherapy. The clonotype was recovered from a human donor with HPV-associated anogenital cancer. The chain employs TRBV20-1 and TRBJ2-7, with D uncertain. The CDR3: CSASRFYEQYF. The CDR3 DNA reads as TGCAGTGCTAGTCGGTTTTACGAGCAGTACTTC.